This T cell receptor beta chain derives from a study of regulatory T cells in long-lasting Graves disease. This clonotype was counted at least ten times. CDR3 length equals 13 residues. Trimming removed 5 bases from V and 4 bases from J, with 9 bases in between. CDR1 and CDR2 (germline): SGHTA, FQGNSA. Time point meaning: newly diagnosed GD, antithyroid drugs for less than 3 months. There was RNA extracted from PBMCs, and the TCR library was made from it. Construction of the TCR beta libraries employed iRepertoire HTBI primers in conjunction with Arm-PCR of CDR3 regions. MiXCR was run by TCRdb on the multiplex PCR reads, yielding one entry per CDR3 protein. The profile covers a few hundred thousand distinct CDR3 sequences, with approximately 10% appearing a single time and over 15% taken by the ten largest. These data are also associated with another study on T cells in Graves' hyperthyroidism and ophthalmopathy.

The receptor's source is a woman between 18 and 29 years old with Graves disease. The sequencing here drew on peripheral blood mononuclear cells (PBMCs), taken at new diagnosis, from a patient treated with antithyroid drugs. The chain has TRBV7-2 and TRBJ2-1; the D is unclear. The CDR3 nucleotides are TGTGCCAGCAGCCATCTAGAATACAATGAGCAGTTCTTC. This sequence encodes CASSHLEYNEQFF.